A selection of T cell receptor beta chains follows, all from one sample in a study of cytotoxic CD8 clonotypes in ibrutinib-treated CLL. Some clones are missing from TCRdb's copy, which holds only in-frame ones; the method was immunoSEQ multiplex PCR. In the table there are some 310,000 clones, around four fifths of which are singletons. This material consisted of PBMCs, taken before ibrutinib treatment. The source of these receptors is a human donor with chronic lymphocytic leukemia. The CDR3 runs from the conserved cysteine through the conserved F or W. The order of the fields is D gene, J gene, clone size, V gene, CDR3 protein, CDR3 DNA. A D gene is named only where the DNA matches it firmly. Part of the rows lack a size; the others show once, few, many or a class for expanded clones.

-,TRBJ2-2,once,TRBV30,CAWSVYEPGELFF,TGTGCCTGGAGTGTCTATGAACCCGGGGAGCTGTTTTTT
-,TRBJ2-7,-,TRBV14,CASSQVFASVYEQYF,TGTGCCAGCAGCCAAGTTTTTGCTAGCGTCTACGAGCAGTACTTC
TRBD1,TRBJ1-1,few,TRBV2,CASRGTGGTEAFF,TGTGCCAGCAGGGGAACAGGGGGCACTGAAGCTTTCTTT
-,TRBJ2-1,-,TRBV11-2,CASSLEVGSVYNEQFF,TGTGCCAGCAGCTTAGAGGTGGGATCGGTCTACAATGAGCAGTTCTTC
-,TRBJ1-2,-,TRBV4-3,CASSQVTDNYGYTF,TGCGCCAGCAGCCAAGTGACCGATAACTATGGCTACACCTTC
TRBD1,TRBJ2-5,-,TRBV27,CASSPGTGKTQYF,TGTGCCAGCAGTCCCGGGACAGGAAAGACCCAGTACTTC
TRBD2,TRBJ2-1,-,TRBV29-1,CSVGGLAGVSYNEQFF,TGCAGCGTTGGTGGACTAGCGGGAGTGTCCTACAATGAGCAGTTCTTC
TRBD2,TRBJ2-2,-,TRBV30,CAWKEPGLARTGELFF,TGTGCCTGGAAAGAGCCGGGACTAGCACGCACCGGGGAGCTGTTTTTT
TRBD2,TRBJ2-2,-,TRBV7-2,CASRLGLAGPGELFF,TGTGCCAGCAGACTAGGGTTAGCGGGACCCGGGGAGCTGTTTTTT
-,TRBJ2-5,-,TRBV10-3,CAIRRGQREETQYF,TGTGCCATCAGGCGGGGACAACGCGAAGAGACCCAGTACTTC
-,TRBJ2-7,-,TRBV4-2,CASSPPVFGEQYF,TGTGCCAGCAGTCCCCCCGTCTTTGGCGAGCAGTACTTC
-,TRBJ2-2,-,TRBV6-5,CATQPHSYGELFF,TGTGCCACCCAGCCCCATTCCTACGGGGAGCTGTTTTTT
-,TRBJ2-1,-,TRBV4-3,CASSQDLSSSYNEQFF,TGCGCCAGCAGCCAAGATCTGAGTAGCTCCTACAATGAGCAGTTCTTC
-,TRBJ1-1,-,TRBV5-5,CASTTRQSEAFF,TGTGCCAGCACCACAAGACAGAGTGAAGCTTTCTTT
-,TRBJ2-7,-,TRBV9,CASSPIGSSPYEQYF,TGTGCCAGCAGCCCAATTGGGAGTTCCCCCTACGAGCAGTACTTC
-,TRBJ1-1,-,TRBV30,CAWRVVAATEAFF,TGTGCCTGGAGGGTGGTGGCGGCCACTGAAGCTTTCTTT
-,TRBJ2-1,-,TRBV5-4,CASSLGGQLADEQFF,TGTGCCAGCAGCTTGGGTGGACAGTTGGCCGATGAGCAGTTCTTC
-,TRBJ2-5,-,TRBV6-6,CASSYSSGRETQYF,TGTGCCAGCAGTTACTCGTCGGGGCGAGAGACCCAGTACTTC
TRBD1,TRBJ2-2,-,TRBV13,CASSQTGAPTGELFF,TGTGCCAGCAGCCAGACAGGGGCTCCCACCGGGGAGCTGTTTTTT
-,TRBJ1-2,once,TRBV9,CASSDRTGVNGYTF,TGTGCCAGCAGCGACCGAACCGGGGTAAATGGCTACACCTTC
-,TRBJ1-4,-,TRBV25-1,CASSEPSGGASNEKLFF,TGTGCCAGCAGTGAACCCTCCGGGGGGGCGTCTAATGAAAAACTGTTTTTT
TRBD1,TRBJ2-5,few,TRBV27,CASSQPTGEQYF,TGTGCCAGCAGTCAACCGACAGGGGAACAGTACTTC
-,TRBJ1-2,few,TRBV9,CASSVTGSYGYTF,TGTGCCAGCAGCGTAACTGGGAGCTATGGCTACACCTTC
TRBD1,TRBJ2-5,-,TRBV5-4,CASSGYRDRKETQYF,TGTGCCAGCAGCGGCTACCGGGACAGGAAAGAGACCCAGTACTTC
TRBD2,TRBJ2-7,few,TRBV10-3,CAISGTSGLYEQYF,TGTGCCATCAGTGGGACTAGCGGCCTGTACGAGCAGTACTTC
TRBD1,TRBJ2-2,few,TRBV9,CASSETGTANTGELFF,TGTGCCAGCAGCGAAACCGGGACAGCGAACACCGGGGAGCTGTTTTTT
-,TRBJ1-2,few,TRBV23-1,CASSHYVDAGNRNYGYTF,TGCGCCAGCAGTCATTATGTGGATGCAGGGAATCGAAACTATGGCTACACCTTC
-,TRBJ1-1,-,TRBV7-2,CASSLLYLVGAFF,TGTGCCAGCAGCTTACTCTATTTGGTGGGGGCTTTCTTT
-,TRBJ2-7,-,TRBV27,CASSSQGYGIKYEQYF,TGTGCCAGCAGTTCACAGGGATATGGAATTAAGTACGAGCAGTACTTC
-,TRBJ2-7,once,TRBV5-1,CASRGDLPLPSYEQYF,TGCGCCAGCAGGGGGGACTTGCCTCTCCCGTCCTACGAGCAGTACTTC
-,TRBJ1-3,-,TRBV12-1,CASSSAAGAGNTIYF,TGTGCCAGCAGCTCCGCAGCAGGGGCGGGAAACACCATATATTTT